Shown below are 30 T cell receptor beta chains from a single sample sequenced in a study of T cells in Graves' hyperthyroidism and ophthalmopathy (dated by TCRdb to about 2019). The library relied on multiplex PCR. The instrument was an Illumina HiSeq 2000. The TCR beta CDR3 regions were amplified from RNA transcripts. The first round of RT-PCR for the TCR CDR3 was performed with the HTBI primer set and the Qiagen OneStep RT-PCR kit. TCRdb reprocessed the public reads (quality trimming at Q25 with fastp, clone calling with MiXCR) and kept in-frame beta chains. Records with the same CDR3 protein are collapsed into one entry carrying the most frequent genes and DNA. Present in this sample are under 400,000 distinct CDR3 sequences, approximately 13% of which were seen just once. Jointly, the top ten make up 9% to 9.5% of the sample. Sequenced sample: blood. The source is a woman between 18 and 29 years old with Graves' hyperthyroidism.

This clonotype was counted at least ten times. The CDR3 spells CASSQVVRDSYNEQFF. The CDR3 coding sequence is TGTGCCAGCAGCCAAGTGGTTCGGGATAGCTACAATGAGCAGTTCTTC. This sequence joins TRBV3-1 and TRBJ2-1, with a tentative D call TRBD2 (5 bases). V was clipped by 1 base and J by 3 bases, with 13 bases between them. Germline lookup yields CDR1 LGHDT and CDR2 YNNKEL (reference sequence). The CDR3 is made up of 16 amino acids.

The V gene is TRBV5-1, the J gene TRBJ2-7, with no clear D. The CDR3 has 13 amino acids. V lost 5 bases and J lost 3, with 12 bases in between. CDR1 and CDR2 from the germline V gene are SGHRS and YFSETQ. The CDR3 sequence is CASSNRADYEQYF. CDR3 DNA sequence: TGCGCCAGCAGTAACCGGGCGGACTACGAGCAGTACTTC.

This clonotype was counted many times. V usage is TRBV7-8 and J usage is TRBJ2-1; 11 nucleotides match TRBD2. The V and J ends lost 5 bases and 6 bases, in that order; junction bases with no gene match: 6. This CDR3 contains 15 residues. The germline gives CDR1 SGHVS, CDR2 FQNEAQ. The CDR3 is CASSQLAGARNEQFF. CDR3 sequence (DNA): TGTGCCAGCAGCCAACTAGCGGGAGCTCGCAATGAGCAGTTCTTC.

This clonotype came up a few times. The chain recombines TRBV13 with TRBJ1-2; a weak D match, TRBD1 (6 bases). Trimming took off 1 base at V and 7 bases at J, with 22 bases between the two ends. The CDR3 consists of 17 residues. The germline gives CDR1 PRHDT, CDR2 FYEKMQ (reference sequence). The CDR3 region has the DNA TGTGCCAGCAGCTTAGTTGAGGGTGGGGGCCGGTCCCTTGGCTACACCTTC. It codes for CASSLVEGGGRSLGYTF.

This clonotype was seen just once. The chain recombines TRBV19 with TRBJ1-5, with D hard to call. This CDR3 is 13 amino acids long. Trimming shortened V by 2 bases and J by 7 bases, and 9 bases separated the two germline ends. Germline assignment: CDR1 LNHDA and CDR2 SQIVND (reference sequence). CDR3 in amino acids: CASSIQSGQPQHF. Here the CDR3 DNA reads TGTGCCAGTAGTATACAGAGCGGCCAGCCCCAGCATTTT.

There are many counts of this clonotype. The chain recombines TRBV6-1 with TRBJ2-7; D is ambiguous. The V gene lost 6 bases and the J gene lost 5 bases, with 11 bases spanning the gap. This CDR3 is built from 12 residues. CDR1 and CDR2 (germline): MNHNS, SASEGT. CDR3 loop: CASSRSRDEQYF. The CDR3 DNA is TGTGCCAGCAGCCGCTCTCGGGACGAGCAGTACTTC.

This chain uses TRBV6-1 with TRBJ1-2; possibly TRBD1 for D (5 bases). V was clipped by 6 bases and J by 8 bases, with 13 bases between them. Germline lookup yields CDR1 MNHNS and CDR2 SASEGT. The CDR3 sequence is 12 residues long. The CDR3 nucleotides read TGTGCCAGCAGCCCCAGGGTTAGCGGCTACACCTTC. This codes for CASSPRVSGYTF.

This clonotype was seen more than once but under ten times. This chain uses TRBV10-2 with TRBJ1-2; D perhaps matches TRBD1 (5 bases). CDR3 length: 14 residues. V shed 7 bases and J shed 3 bases, with 15 bases lying between them. CDR1 is WSHSY, CDR2 SAAADI, per germline. The CDR3 region has the DNA TGCGCCAGCACCCGACGCGGGGGGGACTATGGCTACACCTTC. Its translation: CASTRRGGDYGYTF.

The V gene is TRBV12-5, the J gene TRBJ2-1, with 12 bases fitting TRBD2. Germline loops: CDR1 LGHNT, CDR2 FRNRAP. CDR3 size: 15 residues. The J segment lost 10 bases and the V segment lost 1 base, leaving 5 bases of the junction unmatched. The CDR3 region is CASGLGTLAGGEQFF. In DNA, the CDR3 is TGTGCTAGTGGTTTGGGAACACTAGCGGGAGGAGAGCAGTTCTTC.

This clonotype was counted many times. The CDR3 is CASSQDTYEQYF. CDR3 nucleotide sequence: TGTGCCAGCAGCCAAGACACCTACGAGCAGTACTTC. The chain recombines TRBV3-1 with TRBJ2-7; the D is unclear. Per the germline V gene, CDR1 is LGHDT and CDR2 is YNNKEL (reference sequence). Trimming left V 0 bases short and J 2 bases short, with 2 bases between. The length of the CDR3 is 12 residues.

This clonotype showed up many times. The rearrangement joins TRBV6-2 or TRBV6-3 to TRBJ2-7; D unresolved. Trimming stripped 0 bases from V and 7 bases from J, with 4 bases between. Germline loops: CDR1 MNHEY, CDR2 SVGEGT. This CDR3 region has 11 residues. CDR3 sequence (DNA): TGTGCCAGCAGTTACTCACTGGAGCAGTACTTC. Its translation: CASSYSLEQYF.

This chain uses TRBV6-1 with TRBJ1-4, with 7 bases lining up with TRBD1. The CDR3 is 15 amino acids. The trim removed 4 bases at V and 7 bases at J, leaving 9 bases unmatched. CDR1 is MNHNS and CDR2 is SASEGT in the germline V gene. CDR3 coding DNA: TGTGCCAGCAGTGCCGGGGGGCAGGGGGTTGAAAAACTGTTTTTT. The encoded protein is CASSAGGQGVEKLFF.

This clonotype was observed a few times. V gene TRBV9 combines with J gene TRBJ2-7; D tentatively fits TRBD1 or TRBD2 (5 bases each). Per the germline V gene, CDR1 is SGDLS and CDR2 is YYNGEE. The V and J ends lost 3 bases and 5 bases respectively, with 12 bases between them. The CDR3 is made up of 13 amino acids. The CDR3 protein is CASSGDGDDEQYF. CDR3 DNA: TGTGCCAGCAGCGGGGACGGAGACGACGAGCAGTACTTC.

The chain recombines TRBV4-3 with TRBJ2-7; D remains ambiguous. The V gene's germline CDR1 is LGHNA and CDR2 YSLEER. The CDR3 is made up of 14 amino acids. Trimming stripped 0 bases from V and 3 bases from J, with 9 bases between. The CDR3 sequence: CASSQDGVYYEQYF. CDR3 DNA: TGCGCCAGCAGCCAAGATGGGGTATACTACGAGCAGTACTTC.

The chain uses TRBV2 and TRBJ1-2, with TRBD1 matching 10 bases. After removal of 1 base from V and 7 bases from J, the junction contained 9 bases not matched to a gene. CDR1 and CDR2 from the germline V gene are SNHLY and FYNNEI. The CDR3 is 16 amino acids. CDR3 DNA: TGTGCCAGCAGTGAAGAGCGGACAGGGGGAGGTGGTGGCTACACCTTC. Translating it yields CASSEERTGGGGGYTF.

This clonotype was counted at least ten times. J is TRBJ2-2 and V is TRBV12-3 or TRBV12-4; 8 nucleotides line up with TRBD2. V trimming: 7 bases; J trimming: 4 bases; junction bases outside the gene matches: 2. This CDR3 comprises 13 residues. CDR3 DNA sequence: TGTGCCAGCACCCGGGGGGGCACCGGGGAGCTGTTTTTT. Its translation is CASTRGGTGELFF.

Points on this clonotype: This may arise from a read error, as a much more abundant clone is one base away. The rearrangement joins TRBV15 to TRBJ1-5; D unresolved. Looked up from germline, CDR1 is LNHNV and CDR2 is YYDKDF (reference sequence). The CDR3 totals 15 residues. Trimming cost V 0 bases and J 6 bases, with 12 bases left between them. CDR3 in DNA: TGTGCCACCAGCAGAGATCGGGAGCCCGGTCAGCCCCAGCATTTT. Translating gives CATSRDREPGQPQHF.

This sequence joins TRBV2 and TRBJ2-3; no firm D call. The CDR3 length is 18 residues. Germline V gene sequence: CDR1 SNHLY, CDR2 FYNNEI. Trimming pared 4 bases from V and 4 bases from J, leaving 24 bases between. CDR3 DNA sequence: TGTGCCAGCAGTGCCCCCCTCTTGGGCCTTTATTCGGCAGATACGCAGTATTTT. Protein: CASSAPLLGLYSADTQYF. Full variable domain (remainder filled in from reference TRBV2 and TRBJ2-3): EPEVTQTPSHQVTQMGQEVILRCVPISNHLYFYWYRQILGQKVEFLVSFYNNEISEKSEIFDDQFSVERPDGSNFTLKIRSTKLEDSAMYFCASSAPLLGLYSADTQYFGPGTRLTVL.

This clonotype was observed many times. The chain is built from TRBV28 and TRBJ2-3; 7 nucleotides line up with TRBD1. V lost 5 bases, J lost 8 bases, and 7 bases stayed unmatched. Germline lookup yields CDR1 MDHEN and CDR2 SYDVKM. This CDR3 spans 13 amino acids. The CDR3 spells CASSVRQGPTQYF. DNA of the CDR3: TGTGCCAGCAGTGTCCGACAGGGCCCTACGCAGTATTTT.

This clonotype was detected ten times or more. This rearrangement joins TRBV19 to TRBJ2-7; 10 bases line up with TRBD1. Looked up from germline, CDR1 is LNHDA and CDR2 is SQIVND (reference sequence). J gave up 3 bases and V 5 bases, and 4 bases lay outside the gene matches. CDR3 length: 14 amino acids. DNA for the CDR3: TGTGCCAGTAGTGGGACAGGGGATGGCTACGAGCAGTACTTC. This sequence encodes CASSGTGDGYEQYF.

At least ten counts were recorded for this clonotype. The gene calls are TRBV2 and TRBJ2-5; D is unresolved. The germline gives CDR1 SNHLY, CDR2 FYNNEI. The V end lost 7 bases, the J end lost 1 base, and 7 bases lay between the germline ends. The length of the CDR3 is 12 residues. CDR3 region: CASTRRQETQYF. The CDR3 DNA is TGTGCCAGCACCCGGCGCCAAGAGACCCAGTACTTC.

Remarks on this clonotype: A read error may explain this, as a much larger clone is one base away. The rearrangement uses TRBV7-2 and TRBJ2-7, with TRBD1 as a possible D gene (7 bases). The germline V gene has CDR1 SGHTA and CDR2 FQGNSA. CDR3 length: 15 residues. The CDR3 reads CASRTAGQSSCEQYF. The DNA for the CDR3 is TGTGCCAGCAGAACCGCGGGACAGAGCTCCTGCGAGCAGTACTTC.

Many counts were recorded for this clonotype. This rearrangement joins TRBV28 to TRBJ1-4; D is perhaps TRBD1 (6 bases). V shed 2 bases and J shed 8 bases, with 9 bases lying between them. The germline CDR1 and CDR2 sequences are MDHEN and SYDVKM. There are 13 residues in the CDR3. The CDR3: CASSLPGVEKLFF. The CDR3 DNA sequence: TGTGCCAGCAGTTTACCAGGGGTCGAAAAACTGTTTTTT.

This clonotype appeared many times. This rearrangement joins TRBV6-1 to TRBJ2-5; TRBD1 is a possible D gene (5 bases). Trimming cost V 2 bases and J 8 bases, with 12 bases left between them. The germline gives CDR1 MNHNS, CDR2 SASEGT. The CDR3 extends over 13 amino acids. In DNA form, the CDR3 reads TGTGCCAGCAGTGAAAAATCAGGGATAACCCAGTACTTC. This codes for CASSEKSGITQYF.

This clonotype was seen many times. The chain couples TRBV20-1 to TRBJ2-1; 10 nucleotides agree with TRBD1. The germline V gene encodes CDR1 DFQATT and CDR2 SNEGSKA (reference sequence). The CDR3 totals 17 residues. V trimming: 1 base; J trimming: 0 bases; junction bases outside the gene matches: 6. For the CDR3, the DNA is TGCAGTGCTAGAGCTGGAGGACAGGGGGGCTCCTACAATGAGCAGTTCTTC. Its translation: CSARAGGQGGSYNEQFF.

There are many counts of this clonotype. J is TRBJ2-1 and V is TRBV20-1; 13 bases align to TRBD2. The V gene's germline CDR1 is DFQATT and CDR2 SNEGSKA (reference sequence). This CDR3 region has 16 residues. V trimming: 6 bases; J trimming: 7 bases; junction bases outside the gene matches: 12. The CDR3 region has the DNA TGCAGTGCAGATACTAGCGGGGGGGCTATAAGGAATGAGCAGTTCTTC. Amino acid sequence: CSADTSGGAIRNEQFF.

In its sample, this clonotype was seen many times. The chain employs TRBV3-1 and TRBJ2-1; 8 bases agree with TRBD2. The trim removed 1 base at V and 1 base at J, leaving 3 bases unmatched. The CDR3 sequence is 16 residues long. The germline CDR1 and CDR2 sequences are LGHDT and YNNKEL (reference sequence). CDR3 amino acids: CASSQATGGSYNEQFF. In DNA, the CDR3 is TGTGCCAGCAGCCAAGCGACGGGGGGGTCCTACAATGAGCAGTTCTTC.

This clonotype was seen at least ten times. The J gene is TRBJ2-1, the V gene TRBV24-1, with 10 bases aligning to TRBD2. CDR1 KGHDR and CDR2 SFDVKD come from the germline V gene. CDR3 length equals 15 residues. Trimming took 7 bases from V and 8 from J; bases not matched to a gene: 10. In nucleotides, the CDR3 is TGTGCCACCAGCCCGAGCGGGAGGGCGGCATATGAGCAGTTCTTC. Amino acids: CATSPSGRAAYEQFF.

Many counts were recorded for this clonotype. This rearrangement joins TRBV30 to TRBJ2-2, with 8 bases fitting TRBD1. The V segment lost 3 bases and the J segment 6 bases; nucleotides outside the gene matches: 0. This CDR3 spans 12 amino acids. Germline V gives CDR1 GTSNPN, CDR2 SVGIG (reference sequence). This CDR3 is CAWRQGAGELFF. As DNA, the CDR3 is TGTGCCTGGAGACAGGGGGCCGGGGAGCTGTTTTTT.

This clonotype has ten or more counts. This chain connects TRBV2 to TRBJ1-2; possibly TRBD1 for D (5 bases). Germline assignment: CDR1 SNHLY and CDR2 FYNNEI. Trimming removed 6 bases at V and 8 bases at J, with 16 bases between. The CDR3 spans 13 residues. For the CDR3, the DNA is TGTGCCAGCAGGGGTGATGGGGGTTGGGGCTACACCTTC. Amino acids: CASRGDGGWGYTF.